A single sample is the source of the 29 T cell receptor beta chains below, sequenced in a study of lymphopenia after photon versus proton radiotherapy. Produced via immunoSEQ multiplex PCR; TCRdb's table is partial and in-frame only. The sample shows approximately 80,000 clones, approximately 82% of them seen only once. The sequenced sample was peripheral blood, obtained from a patient treated with proton-based radiotherapy. The receptors were gathered from a man between 60 and 75 years old with pancreatic cancer.

The chain employs TRBV7-9 and TRBJ1-1; 9 nucleotides match TRBD1. CDR1 and CDR2 (germline): SEHNR, FQNEAQ (reference sequence). J was trimmed by 6 bases and V by 6 bases; bases with no gene match: 23. The CDR3 is 19 residues long. The CDR3 nucleotides read TGTGCCAGCAGTCTTCCGGGACAGGGCTACGGTCATACCTCGGCTGAAGCTTTCTTT. It codes for CASSLPGQGYGHTSAEAFF.

This clone was recorded once. This CDR3 is CASSFDGGAQYF. Written as DNA, the CDR3 is TGTGCCAGCAGCTTTGATGGAGGGGCGCAGTATTTT. This chain links TRBV7-2 with TRBJ2-3; a weak D match, TRBD2 (6 bases). V was pared by 3 bases and J by 10 bases, with 11 bases between. CDR1 and CDR2 from the germline V gene are SGHTA and FQGNSA. CDR3 length equals 12 residues. Complete variable domain (other parts from reference TRBV7-2 and TRBJ2-3): GAGVSQSPSNKVTEKGKDVELRCDPISGHTALYWYRQSLGQGLEFLIYFQGNSAPDKSGLPSDRFSAERTGGSVSTLTIQRTQQEDSAVYLCASSFDGGAQYFGPGTRLTVL.

The chain's CDR3 is CASSRTGEVGEQFF. The CDR3 bases are TGTGCCAGCAGTCGGACGGGAGAGGTTGGTGAGCAGTTCTTC. V usage is TRBV27 and J usage is TRBJ2-1, with a weak D call TRBD2 (6 bases). V was cut by 5 bases and J by 9 bases, with 17 bases left in between. The CDR3 loop spans 14 amino acids. CDR1 and CDR2 from the germline V gene are MNHEY and SMNVEV (reference sequence).

Only one count was recorded for this clone. J is TRBJ2-3 and V is TRBV5-1; D is uncertain. Between the trimmed V and J ends, which lost 4 bases and 4 bases, there was a span of 13 bases. The CDR3 spans 14 residues. Germline assignment: CDR1 SGHRS and CDR2 YFSETQ. CDR3 DNA: TGCGCCAGCAGCCCCGGAAAGGGCTCAGATACGCAGTATTTT. Protein sequence: CASSPGKGSDTQYF.

This chain joins TRBV2 and TRBJ1-5, with 9 bases aligning to TRBD1. CDR1 and CDR2 from the germline V gene are SNHLY and FYNNEI. The CDR3 sequence is 20 residues long. With 4 bases clipped from V and 0 bases from J, the junction kept 16 bases outside the gene matches. This CDR3 is CASSAPPGQGSFYSNQPQHF. DNA for the CDR3: TGTGCCAGCAGTGCCCCACCGGGACAGGGATCCTTTTATAGCAATCAGCCCCAGCATTTT.

In its sample, this clone was seen a few times. The J gene is TRBJ1-2, the V gene TRBV30; 9 bases agree with TRBD1. This CDR3 region has 15 residues. Germline V gives CDR1 GTSNPN, CDR2 SVGIG (reference sequence). V lost 0 bases, J lost 4 bases, and 6 bases stayed unmatched. This chain's CDR3 is CAWSVTGTGIYGYTF. The CDR3 bases are TGTGCCTGGAGTGTAACCGGGACAGGGATCTATGGCTACACCTTC.

The chain couples TRBV9 to TRBJ2-3; no firm D call. The CDR3 runs to 13 residues. V lost 4 bases to trimming and J lost 10 bases, with 16 bases between them. Germline CDR1 is SGDLS and CDR2 is YYNGEE. The CDR3 DNA reads TGTGCCAGCAGCCCCACCGAGGCGCGGTCGCAGTATTTT. Translating gives CASSPTEARSQYF.

V and J are TRBV28 and TRBJ2-1, with 12 bases lining up with TRBD2. J gave up 10 bases and V 5 bases, and 18 bases lay outside the gene matches. Germline V gene lookup returns CDR1 MDHEN and CDR2 SYDVKM. The CDR3 consists of 18 residues. CDR3 DNA: TGTGCCAGCAGTCCCGGCTTTACACAGACTAGCGGGAGTTGGGAGCAGTTCTTC. Translated, it gives CASSPGFTQTSGSWEQFF.

The rearrangement links TRBV2 to TRBJ2-7; tentatively, D is TRBD2 (6 bases). Trimming shortened V by 6 bases and J by 7 bases, and 25 bases separated the two germline ends. CDR1 and CDR2 from the germline V gene are SNHLY and FYNNEI. The CDR3 runs 16 residues. CDR3 residues: CASRPGLSFGGGEQYF. CDR3 DNA: TGTGCCAGCAGGCCGGGACTCTCGTTTGGAGGAGGGGAGCAGTACTTC.

The chain links TRBV19 to TRBJ1-5; tentatively, D is TRBD1 (6 bases). The germline V gene encodes CDR1 LNHDA and CDR2 SQIVND (reference sequence). V lost 2 bases and J 6 bases, leaving 14 bases between the germline ends. The CDR3 sequence is 15 residues long. The CDR3, as DNA: TGTGCCAGTAGTATAACAGGGAAGGATACTCAGCCCCAGCATTTT. Amino acid sequence: CASSITGKDTQPQHF.

The CDR3 spells CASSLWSGRTNQPQHF. The CDR3 coding sequence is TGTGCCAGCAGTTTATGGTCTGGCAGGACCAATCAGCCCCAGCATTTT. The genes are TRBV28 and TRBJ1-5; D is undetermined. CDR1 is MDHEN, CDR2 SYDVKM, per germline. The CDR3 is 16 amino acids. Deletions cut 0 bases from V and 3 bases from J, with 12 bases between. The full variable domain, completed using reference TRBV28 and TRBJ1-5, is DVKVTQSSRYLVKRTGEKVFLECVQDMDHENMFWYRQDPGLGLRLIYFSYDVKMKEKGDIPEGYSVSREKKERFSLILESASTNQTSMYLCASSLWSGRTNQPQHFGDGTRLSIL.

The rearrangement links TRBV7-2 to TRBJ2-6; TRBD1 aligns across 9 bases. The CDR3 spans 17 residues. V lost 3 bases to trimming and J lost 2 bases; unmatched junction nucleotides: 5. Germline CDR1 is SGHTA and CDR2 is FQGNSA. CDR3 residues: CASSFDRGRAGANVLTF. Here the CDR3 DNA reads TGTGCCAGCAGCTTCGACAGGGGGAGAGCTGGGGCCAACGTCCTGACTTTC.

This chain uses TRBV2 with TRBJ2-3, with 8 bases that match TRBD2. This CDR3 contains 15 residues. Germline V gives CDR1 SNHLY, CDR2 FYNNEI. V dropped 7 bases and J dropped 3; count of bases not matched to a gene: 9. The CDR3 region is CASNLRAGATDTQYF. DNA of the CDR3: TGTGCCAGCAACCTTCGAGCGGGAGCAACAGATACGCAGTATTTT.

The chain recombines TRBV9 with TRBJ2-3; D possibly uses TRBD1 or TRBD2 (5 bases each). Germline V gives CDR1 SGDLS, CDR2 YYNGEE. The V end lost 0 bases, the J end lost 6 bases, and 17 bases lay between the germline ends. This CDR3 comprises 16 residues. The CDR3 sequence: CASSVEGRPDSDTQYF. The DNA of the CDR3 is TGTGCCAGCAGCGTAGAGGGACGCCCGGACTCTGATACGCAGTATTTT.

In nucleotides, the CDR3 is TGTGCCAGCAGTTTATGGCAGGGGGCGCGTCGGGAGCAGTACTTC. Its protein is CASSLWQGARREQYF. The genes are TRBV27 and TRBJ2-7, with TRBD1 identical over 8 bases. Trimming at V came to 1 base and at J to 7 bases, leaving 9 bases not matched to a gene. CDR3 length: 15 residues. Looked up from germline, CDR1 is MNHEY and CDR2 is SMNVEV (reference sequence).

This rearrangement joins TRBV29-1 to TRBJ1-1; 10 bases align to TRBD1. Germline V gene sequence: CDR1 SQVTM, CDR2 ANQGSEA. V was pared by 7 bases and J by 4 bases, with 3 bases of the junction left unmatched. The CDR3 loop spans 12 amino acids. The CDR3 coding sequence is TGCAGCGCTAGGACAGGGGGCACTGAAGCTTTCTTT. Encoded protein: CSARTGGTEAFF.

The chain carries TRBV18 and TRBJ2-5; D is unresolved. Germline V gene sequence: CDR1 KGHSH, CDR2 LQKENI. The CDR3 loop spans 13 amino acids. With 4 bases removed from V and 4 bases from J, the gap between germline ends came to 10 bases. The CDR3 sequence: CASSLNGGETQYF. CDR3 DNA: TGTGCCAGCTCACTAAATGGTGGAGAGACCCAGTACTTC.

The CDR3: CASSGTGVGFEQYF. DNA of the CDR3: TGTGCCAGCAGTGGAACAGGGGTTGGGTTCGAGCAGTACTTC. The V and J genes are TRBV6-1 and TRBJ2-7; 7 bases are a match to TRBD1. With 4 bases clipped from V and 6 bases from J, the junction kept 9 bases outside the gene matches. Per germline, CDR1 MNHNS and CDR2 SASEGT. This CDR3 has 14 amino acids.

The chain couples TRBV7-2 to TRBJ1-4, with D possibly TRBD1 on 6 matching bases. CDR1 SGHTA and CDR2 FQGNSA come from the germline V gene. The CDR3 extends over 15 amino acids. The ends were cut back, 2 bases at V and 8 bases at J, with 15 bases in the middle. The CDR3 sequence: CASSLTGKVGEKLFF. CDR3 nucleotide sequence: TGTGCCAGCAGCTTAACAGGGAAGGTCGGGGAAAAACTGTTTTTT.

The V and J genes are TRBV6-4 and TRBJ2-3; maybe TRBD1 (6 bases). The germline V gene has CDR1 MRHNA and CDR2 SNTAGT. The CDR3 is made up of 13 amino acids. Trimming stripped 3 bases from V and 6 bases from J, with 10 bases between. The CDR3 bases are TGTGCCAGCAGTGAGGACAGACGGGATACGCAGTATTTT. Its translation: CASSEDRRDTQYF.

The rearrangement joins TRBV28 to TRBJ2-1, with D tentatively TRBD2 (6 bases). CDR3 length: 12 residues. V was cut by 2 bases and J by 12 bases, with 11 bases left in between. Germline loops: CDR1 MDHEN, CDR2 SYDVKM. The CDR3 is CASSLITGGQFF. The CDR3 DNA follows: TGTGCCAGCAGTTTAATAACCGGGGGGCAGTTCTTC.

The chain links TRBV19 to TRBJ2-5; D might be TRBD2 (6 bases). The CDR3 runs 14 residues. Trimming cost V 7 bases and J 5 bases, with 17 bases left between them. Per the germline V gene, CDR1 is LNHDA and CDR2 is SQIVND (reference sequence). As DNA, the CDR3 is TGTGCCAGTAAAACTAGCAGCGCAGGGGAGACCCAGTACTTC. Amino acids: CASKTSSAGETQYF.

The rearrangement links TRBV28 to TRBJ2-7; maybe TRBD1 (5 bases). Germline V gene sequence: CDR1 MDHEN, CDR2 SYDVKM. Deletions cut 4 bases from V and 0 bases from J, with 13 bases between. The CDR3 is made up of 15 amino acids. CDR3 amino acids: CASSSQDISSYEQYF. Here the CDR3 DNA reads TGTGCCAGCAGTTCACAGGACATCAGCTCCTACGAGCAGTACTTC.

Here the CDR3 reads CASSGQVTEAFF. DNA of the CDR3: TGTGCCAGCAGCGGACAGGTCACTGAAGCTTTCTTT. The V gene is TRBV28, the J gene TRBJ1-1, with 7 bases lining up with TRBD1. The CDR3 is 12 amino acids. V shed 6 bases, J shed 4 bases, and the junction held 2 bases outside the gene matches. In germline, CDR1 is MDHEN, CDR2 SYDVKM.

The chain has TRBV5-1 and TRBJ2-2; no clear D. Germline lookup yields CDR1 SGHRS and CDR2 YFSETQ. The CDR3 extends over 14 amino acids. Trimming left V 2 bases short and J 4 bases short, with 9 bases between. This chain's CDR3 is CASSFTRTTGELFF. As DNA, the CDR3 is TGCGCCAGCAGCTTTACACGGACCACCGGGGAGCTGTTTTTT.

The chain carries TRBV4-3 and TRBJ2-1, with unresolved D. This CDR3 has 15 amino acids. In germline, CDR1 is LGHNA, CDR2 YSLEER. The V and J ends lost 2 bases and 6 bases respectively, with 14 bases between them. The CDR3 loop reads CASSQKSSPGNEQFF. In DNA form, the CDR3 reads TGCGCCAGCAGCCAAAAGAGTTCCCCCGGCAATGAGCAGTTCTTC.

As concerns this clone: The sample contains more than one DNA sequence encoding this CDR3. The gene calls are TRBV18 and TRBJ2-7, with 8 bases identical to TRBD1. CDR1 is KGHSH and CDR2 is LQKENI in the germline V gene. The CDR3 totals 14 residues. J was trimmed by 1 base and V by 3 bases; bases with no gene match: 2. CDR3 sequence (DNA): TGTGCCAGCTCACCGAGACAGGGGTCCTACGAGCAGTACTTC. It encodes CASSPRQGSYEQYF.

The rearrangement links TRBV4-1 to TRBJ2-5, with no clear D. Germline CDR1 and CDR2: MGHRA and YSYEKL. The CDR3 sequence is 12 residues long. The germline V and J ends were trimmed by 0 bases and 7 bases, with 6 bases remaining between them. The CDR3, as DNA: TGCGCCAGCAGCCAAGATTTAGGGACCCAGTACTTC. Translated: CASSQDLGTQYF.

The rearrangement uses TRBV5-1 and TRBJ2-1; 12 nucleotides align to TRBD2. Germline V gene data show CDR1 as SGHRS and CDR2 as YFSETQ. This CDR3 spans 17 amino acids. The V segment lost 4 bases and the J segment 7 bases; nucleotides outside the gene matches: 12. This CDR3 is CASSRLGVTSGRNEQFF. Written as DNA, the CDR3 is TGCGCCAGCAGCCGGCTCGGGGTTACTAGCGGGAGGAATGAGCAGTTCTTC. Drawing the rest from reference TRBV5-1 and TRBJ2-1, the complete variable domain is KAGVTQTPRYLIKTRGQQVTLSCSPISGHRSVSWYQQTPGQGLQFLFEYFSETQRNKGNFPGRFSGRQFSNSRSEMNVSTLELGDSALYLCASSRLGVTSGRNEQFFGPGTRLTVL.